This TCR beta chain stems from a study of blood T cell repertoires in COVID-19. CDR3 length equals 13 residues. Trimming shortened V by 3 bases and J by 3 bases, and 8 bases separated the two germline ends. Seattle's cohort entered during active infection and was followed longitudinally. Authors' analysis steps: Researchers report that nucleated cell counts were estimated from reference gene primer amplification. Data came from immunoSEQ multiplex PCR; TCRdb stores just in-frame clones and leaves some out. For V, J and clone size, that table is used; D and trimming come from the DNA. Here the sample spans some 290,000 clones, under 90% being singletons.

V and J are TRBV12-3 or TRBV12-4 and TRBJ1-1, with D unclear. What was sequenced was peripheral blood. The receptor was isolated from a woman younger than 45 with COVID-19, enrolled during active disease. For the CDR3, the DNA is TGTGCCAGCAGTTTCAGTCTCGACACTGAAGCTTTCTTT. Translation: CASSFSLDTEAFF.